This T cell receptor beta chain came from a study of T cell responses to AZD1222 COVID-19 vaccine. General study points: Seropositive at baseline were only a handful of AZD1222 recipients. CD4 TCRs associated with vaccination spanned spike, dominating at 160-218 and 743-854.

Libraries were prepared by immunoSEQ multiplex PCR; TCRdb keeps only in-frame clonotypes and omits some of them. The data show about 93,000 clones, with roughly 88% seen just once and around 15% held by the top ten. The length of the CDR3 is 11 residues. Trimming shortened V by 4 bases and J by 2 bases, and 5 bases separated the two germline ends. Looked up from germline, CDR1 is DFQATT and CDR2 is SNEGSKA (reference sequence). Comment on this clone: Antigen: not known.

The clonotype was recovered from an adult in good health. Sample: peripheral blood, taken on day 0 of AZD1222 vaccination. The rearrangement links TRBV20-1 to TRBJ1-2; D remains ambiguous. The CDR3 DNA sequence: TGCAGTGCTACGGGGAACTATGGCTACACCTTC. Its translation is CSATGNYGYTF.